This TCR beta chain was sequenced in a study of preoperative IRX-2 immunotherapy in early breast cancer. The germline V gene has CDR1 LNHNV and CDR2 YYDKDF (reference sequence). This CDR3 is 14 amino acids long. The V end lost 3 bases, the J end lost 2 bases, and 11 bases lay between the germline ends. The treatment was: preoperative locoregional IRX-2 cytokine immunotherapy. A few counts support this clone. The table came from immunoSEQ multiplex PCR; TCRdb's copy has only in-frame clones and leaves some out. This sample has under 35,000 clones, with 65% to 85% found just once. The V and J genes are TRBV15 and TRBJ2-7; D not certain. Sampling was performed from a patient treated with IRX-2 immunotherapy. The sequence derives from a human donor with breast cancer. This CDR3 reads CATSSLRTTYEQYF. The CDR3 DNA is TGTGCCACCAGCAGCCTCCGCACCACCTACGAGCAGTACTTC.